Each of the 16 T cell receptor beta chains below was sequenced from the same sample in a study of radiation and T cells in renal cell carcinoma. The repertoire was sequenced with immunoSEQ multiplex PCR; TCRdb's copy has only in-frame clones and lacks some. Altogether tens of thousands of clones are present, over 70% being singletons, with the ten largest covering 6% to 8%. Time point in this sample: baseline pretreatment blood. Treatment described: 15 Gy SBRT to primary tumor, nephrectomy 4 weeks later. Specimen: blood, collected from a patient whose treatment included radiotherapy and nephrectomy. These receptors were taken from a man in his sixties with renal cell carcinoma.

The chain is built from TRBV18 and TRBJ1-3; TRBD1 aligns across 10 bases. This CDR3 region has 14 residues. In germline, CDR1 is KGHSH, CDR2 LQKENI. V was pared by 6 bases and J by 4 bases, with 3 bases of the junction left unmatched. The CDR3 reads CASSRTGGGNTIYF. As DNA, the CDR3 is TGTGCCAGCTCCCGGACAGGGGGAGGAAACACCATATATTTT.

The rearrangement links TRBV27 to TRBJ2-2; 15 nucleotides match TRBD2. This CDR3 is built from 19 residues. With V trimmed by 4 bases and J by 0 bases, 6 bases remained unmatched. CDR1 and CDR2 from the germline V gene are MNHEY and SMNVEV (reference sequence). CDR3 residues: CASSYPGTSGGSNTGELFF. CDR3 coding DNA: TGTGCCAGCAGTTACCCCGGGACTAGCGGGGGGTCGAACACCGGGGAGCTGTTTTTT.

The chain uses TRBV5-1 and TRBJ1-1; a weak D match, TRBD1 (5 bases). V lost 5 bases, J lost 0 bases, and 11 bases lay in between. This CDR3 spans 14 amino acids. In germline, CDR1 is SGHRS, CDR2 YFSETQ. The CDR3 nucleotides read TGCGCCAGCAGTTTCGGGACGTTGAACACTGAAGCTTTCTTT. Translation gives CASSFGTLNTEAFF.

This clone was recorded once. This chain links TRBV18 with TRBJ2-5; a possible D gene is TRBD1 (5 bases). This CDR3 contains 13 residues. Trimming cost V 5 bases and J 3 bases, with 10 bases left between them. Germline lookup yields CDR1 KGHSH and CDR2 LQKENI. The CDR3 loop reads CASSMLGEETQYF. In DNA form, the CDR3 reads TGTGCCAGCTCAATGCTAGGGGAAGAGACCCAGTACTTC.

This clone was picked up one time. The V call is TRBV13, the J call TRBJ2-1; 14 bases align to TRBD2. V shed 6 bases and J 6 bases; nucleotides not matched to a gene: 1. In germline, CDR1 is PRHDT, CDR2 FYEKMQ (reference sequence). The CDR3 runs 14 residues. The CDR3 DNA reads TGTGCCAGCAGGGGACTAGCGGGAGTCAATGAGCAGTTCTTC. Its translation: CASRGLAGVNEQFF. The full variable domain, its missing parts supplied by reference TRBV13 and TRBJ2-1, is AAGVIQSPRHLIKEKRETATLKCYPIPRHDTVYWYQQGPGQDPQFLISFYEKMQSDKGSIPDRFSAQQFSDYHSELNMSSLELGDSALYFCASRGLAGVNEQFFGPGTRLTVL.

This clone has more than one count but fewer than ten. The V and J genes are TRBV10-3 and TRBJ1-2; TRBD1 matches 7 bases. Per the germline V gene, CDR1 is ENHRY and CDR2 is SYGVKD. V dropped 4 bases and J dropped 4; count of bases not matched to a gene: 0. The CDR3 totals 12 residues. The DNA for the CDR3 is TGTGCCATCAGTGGGGACAGCTATGGCTACACCTTC. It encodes CAISGDSYGYTF.

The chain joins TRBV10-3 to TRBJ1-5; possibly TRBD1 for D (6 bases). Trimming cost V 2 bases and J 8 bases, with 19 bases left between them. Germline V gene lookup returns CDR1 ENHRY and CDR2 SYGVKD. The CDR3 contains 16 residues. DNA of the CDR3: TGTGCCATCAGTGAGGGACAGAAATCGAGTCGGGAGCCCCAGCATTTT. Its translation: CAISEGQKSSREPQHF.

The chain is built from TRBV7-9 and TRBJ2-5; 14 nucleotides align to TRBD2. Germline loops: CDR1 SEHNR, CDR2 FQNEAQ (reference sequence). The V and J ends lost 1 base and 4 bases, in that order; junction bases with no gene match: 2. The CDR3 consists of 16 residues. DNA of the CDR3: TGTGCCAGCAGCTTAGTAGGACTAGCGGGAGGAGAGACCCAGTACTTC. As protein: CASSLVGLAGGETQYF.

Written as DNA, the CDR3 is TGCGCCAGCAGCTTGGGGGCTAGCGGGTTACAAGAGACCCAGTACTTC. Encoded protein: CASSLGASGLQETQYF. The rearrangement joins TRBV5-1 to TRBJ2-5; TRBD2 aligns across 8 bases. Germline CDR1 reads SGHRS; CDR2 reads YFSETQ. The CDR3 length is 16 residues. V lost 0 bases and J lost 2; bases outside the gene matches: 6. The full variable domain, completed using reference TRBV5-1 and TRBJ2-5, is KAGVTQTPRYLIKTRGQQVTLSCSPISGHRSVSWYQQTPGQGLQFLFEYFSETQRNKGNFPGRFSGRQFSNSRSEMNVSTLELGDSALYLCASSLGASGLQETQYFGPGTRLLVL.

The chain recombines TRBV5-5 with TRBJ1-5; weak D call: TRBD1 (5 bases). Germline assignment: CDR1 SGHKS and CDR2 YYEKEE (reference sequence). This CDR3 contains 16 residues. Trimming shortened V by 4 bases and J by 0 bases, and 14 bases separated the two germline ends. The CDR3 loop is CASSQGASNSNQPQHF. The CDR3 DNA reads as TGTGCCAGCAGCCAGGGAGCGAGTAATAGCAATCAGCCCCAGCATTTT.

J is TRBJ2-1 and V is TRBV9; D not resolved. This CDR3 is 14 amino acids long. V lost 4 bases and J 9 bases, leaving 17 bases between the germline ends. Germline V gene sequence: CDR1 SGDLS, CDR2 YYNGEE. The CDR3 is CASSSPYSPGEQFF. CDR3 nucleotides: TGTGCCAGCAGCTCCCCGTACAGTCCCGGTGAGCAGTTCTTC.

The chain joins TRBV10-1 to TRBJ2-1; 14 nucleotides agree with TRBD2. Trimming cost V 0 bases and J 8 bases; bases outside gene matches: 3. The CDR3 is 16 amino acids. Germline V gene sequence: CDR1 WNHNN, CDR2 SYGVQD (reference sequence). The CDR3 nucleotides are TGCGCCAGCAGTGAGTCGAGACTAGCGGGGGGGGATGAGCAGTTCTTC. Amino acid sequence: CASSESRLAGGDEQFF.

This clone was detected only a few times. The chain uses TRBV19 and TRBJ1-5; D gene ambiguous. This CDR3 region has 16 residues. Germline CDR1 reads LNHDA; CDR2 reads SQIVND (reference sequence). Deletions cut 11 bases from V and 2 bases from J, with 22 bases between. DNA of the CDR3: TGTGCCTCCGAGGCGCGAGGCGTAATTCGCAATCAGCCCCAGCATTTT. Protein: CASEARGVIRNQPQHF. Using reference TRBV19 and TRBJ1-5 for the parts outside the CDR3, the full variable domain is DGGITQSPKYLFRKEGQNVTLSCEQNLNHDAMYWYRQDPGQGLRLIYYSQIVNDFQKGDIAEGYSVSREKKESFPLTVTSAQKNPTAFYLCASEARGVIRNQPQHFGDGTRLSIL.

The CDR3 DNA follows: TGTGCCAGCAGCTCAGACAGGATTACCGAAAAACTGTTTTTT. Protein product: CASSSDRITEKLFF. The chain combines TRBV7-9 with TRBJ1-4, with D possibly TRBD1 on 6 matching bases. V was cut by 4 bases and J by 8 bases, with 14 bases left in between. CDR1 and CDR2 (germline): SEHNR, FQNEAQ (reference sequence). CDR3 length equals 14 residues. Full variable domain (remainder filled in from reference TRBV7-9 and TRBJ1-4): DTGVSQNPRHKITKRGQNVTFRCDPISEHNRLYWYRQTLGQGPEFLTYFQNEAQLEKSRLLSDRFSAERPKGSFSTLEIQRTEQGDSAMYLCASSSDRITEKLFFGSGTQLSVL.

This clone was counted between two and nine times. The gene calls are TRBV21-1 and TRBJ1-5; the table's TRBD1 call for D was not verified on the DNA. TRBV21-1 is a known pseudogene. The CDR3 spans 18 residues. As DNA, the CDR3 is TGTGCCAGCAGCGCCCTCTGTGGGGCGAACTTTTCAAATCAGCCCCAGCATTTT. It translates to CASSALCGANFSNQPQHF.

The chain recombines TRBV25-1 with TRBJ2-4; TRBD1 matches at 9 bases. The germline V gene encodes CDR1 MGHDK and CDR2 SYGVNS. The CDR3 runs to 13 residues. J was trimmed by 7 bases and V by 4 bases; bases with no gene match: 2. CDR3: CASSGQGVNIQYF. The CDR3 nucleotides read TGTGCCAGCAGTGGACAGGGGGTCAACATTCAGTACTTC.